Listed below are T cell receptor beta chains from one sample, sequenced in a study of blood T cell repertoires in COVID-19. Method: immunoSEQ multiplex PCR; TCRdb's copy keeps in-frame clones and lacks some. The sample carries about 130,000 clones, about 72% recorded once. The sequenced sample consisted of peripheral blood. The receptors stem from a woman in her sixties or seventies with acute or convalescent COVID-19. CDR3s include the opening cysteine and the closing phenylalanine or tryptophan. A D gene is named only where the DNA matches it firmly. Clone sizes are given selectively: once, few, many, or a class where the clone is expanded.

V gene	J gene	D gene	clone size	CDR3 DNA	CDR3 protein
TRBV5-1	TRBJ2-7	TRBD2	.	TGCGCCAGCAGCCCTGTGACTAGCGGGGGCTACGAGCAGTACTTC	CASSPVTSGGYEQYF
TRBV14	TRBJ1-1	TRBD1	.	TGTGCCAGCAGCGCCCGACAGGGCTGGAACACTGAAGCTTTCTTT	CASSARQGWNTEAFF
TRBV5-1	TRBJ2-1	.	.	TGCGCCAGCAGCTTGGGCTCCACACCCATCAATGAGCAGTTCTTC	CASSLGSTPINEQFF
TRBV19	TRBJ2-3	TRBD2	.	TGTGCCAGTAGTATGCTAGCGGGAGAAGGCACAGATACGCAGTATTTT	CASSMLAGEGTDTQYF
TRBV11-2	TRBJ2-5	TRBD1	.	TGTGCCAGCAGCCCCAGTGACAGGGTGCCGGGAGAGACCCAGTACTTC	CASSPSDRVPGETQYF
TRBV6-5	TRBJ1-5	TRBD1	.	TGTGCCAGCAGCTCAACAGGGGGCACGAATCAGCCCCAGCATTTT	CASSSTGGTNQPQHF
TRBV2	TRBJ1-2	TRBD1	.	TGTGCCAGCCGGACAGGGGGCGTCGGCTACACCTTC	CASRTGGVGYTF
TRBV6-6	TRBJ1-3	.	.	TGTGCCAGCAGGCCCCCACAGGGAAACACCATATATTTT	CASRPPQGNTIYF
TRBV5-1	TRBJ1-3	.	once	TGCGCCAGCAGCTTGGATAGTAATCTGGGAAACACCATATATTTT	CASSLDSNLGNTIYF
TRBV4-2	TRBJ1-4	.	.	TGTGCCAGCAGCCGACAGGCCGTCACTCGAGTAACTAATGAAAAACTGTTTTTT	CASSRQAVTRVTNEKLFF
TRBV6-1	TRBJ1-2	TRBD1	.	TGTGCCAGCAGTGAGCGGGACAGGGGAATTGGTGGCGGCTACACCTTC	CASSERDRGIGGGYTF
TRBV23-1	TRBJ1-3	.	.	TGCGCCAGCAGTCTAAGGACTCCTGCCTCTGGAAACACCATATATTTT	CASSLRTPASGNTIYF
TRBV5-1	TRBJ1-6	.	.	TGCGCCAGCAGCTTGGCCCAACAGAATTCACCCCTCCACTTT	CASSLAQQNSPLHF